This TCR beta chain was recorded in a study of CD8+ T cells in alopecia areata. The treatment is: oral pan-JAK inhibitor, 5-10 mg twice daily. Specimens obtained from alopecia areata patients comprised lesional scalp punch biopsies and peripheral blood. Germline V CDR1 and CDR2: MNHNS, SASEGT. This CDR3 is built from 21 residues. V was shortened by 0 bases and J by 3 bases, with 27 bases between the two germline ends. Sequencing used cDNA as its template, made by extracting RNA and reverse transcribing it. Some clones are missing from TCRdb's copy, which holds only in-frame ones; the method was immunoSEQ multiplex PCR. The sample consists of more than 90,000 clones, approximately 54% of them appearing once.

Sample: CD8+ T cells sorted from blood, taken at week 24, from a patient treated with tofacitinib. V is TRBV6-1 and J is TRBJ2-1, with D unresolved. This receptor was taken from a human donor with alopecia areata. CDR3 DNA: TGTGCCAGCAGTGAAGCGCTTCGTCTCGCGAGTGCCTTATCATTCTACAATGAGCAGTTCTTC. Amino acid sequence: CASSEALRLASALSFYNEQFF.